Sequencing of this TCR beta chain was carried out in a study of cytomegalovirus exposure and HLA in healthy donors. Findings of the study overall: Generally TCR sequences proved uncommon, though certain public TCRs appeared in numerous donors. Around 160 TCR beta chains were listed as cytomegalovirus-associated.

This clone was picked up one time. The antigen remains unidentified. PCR amplification relied on 60 Vbeta primers (plus 13 Jbeta primers). Sequenced by immunoSEQ multiplex PCR; TCRdb stores in-frame clones only, minus some. The table records approximately 100,000 clones, approximately 81% of them present only once. The sequence derives from a female donor in good health and CMV-seropositive. The sample consisted of PBMCs.

Written as DNA, the CDR3 is TGTGCCAGCAGCGTAGCCCCAGATTTCATCTACGAGCAGTACTTC. Protein sequence: CASSVAPDFIYEQYF. The V call is TRBV9, the J call TRBJ2-7; unclear D gene. Germline CDR1 is SGDLS and CDR2 is YYNGEE. The V and J ends lost 0 bases and 3 bases respectively, with 13 bases between them. This CDR3 has 15 amino acids.